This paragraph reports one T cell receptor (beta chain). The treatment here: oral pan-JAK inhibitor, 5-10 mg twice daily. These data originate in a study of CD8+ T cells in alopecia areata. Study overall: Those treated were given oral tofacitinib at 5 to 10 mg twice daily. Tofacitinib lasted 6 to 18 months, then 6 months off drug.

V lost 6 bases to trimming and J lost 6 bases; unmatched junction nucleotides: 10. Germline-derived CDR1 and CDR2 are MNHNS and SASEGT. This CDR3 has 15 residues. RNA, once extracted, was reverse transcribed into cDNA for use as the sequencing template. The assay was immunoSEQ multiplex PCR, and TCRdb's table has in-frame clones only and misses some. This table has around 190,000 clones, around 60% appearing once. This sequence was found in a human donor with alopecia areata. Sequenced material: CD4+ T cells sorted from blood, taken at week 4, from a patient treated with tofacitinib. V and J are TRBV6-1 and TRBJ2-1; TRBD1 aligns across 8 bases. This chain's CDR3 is CASRARTGTGNEQFF. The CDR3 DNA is TGTGCCAGCAGAGCCCGGACAGGGACGGGCAATGAGCAGTTCTTC.